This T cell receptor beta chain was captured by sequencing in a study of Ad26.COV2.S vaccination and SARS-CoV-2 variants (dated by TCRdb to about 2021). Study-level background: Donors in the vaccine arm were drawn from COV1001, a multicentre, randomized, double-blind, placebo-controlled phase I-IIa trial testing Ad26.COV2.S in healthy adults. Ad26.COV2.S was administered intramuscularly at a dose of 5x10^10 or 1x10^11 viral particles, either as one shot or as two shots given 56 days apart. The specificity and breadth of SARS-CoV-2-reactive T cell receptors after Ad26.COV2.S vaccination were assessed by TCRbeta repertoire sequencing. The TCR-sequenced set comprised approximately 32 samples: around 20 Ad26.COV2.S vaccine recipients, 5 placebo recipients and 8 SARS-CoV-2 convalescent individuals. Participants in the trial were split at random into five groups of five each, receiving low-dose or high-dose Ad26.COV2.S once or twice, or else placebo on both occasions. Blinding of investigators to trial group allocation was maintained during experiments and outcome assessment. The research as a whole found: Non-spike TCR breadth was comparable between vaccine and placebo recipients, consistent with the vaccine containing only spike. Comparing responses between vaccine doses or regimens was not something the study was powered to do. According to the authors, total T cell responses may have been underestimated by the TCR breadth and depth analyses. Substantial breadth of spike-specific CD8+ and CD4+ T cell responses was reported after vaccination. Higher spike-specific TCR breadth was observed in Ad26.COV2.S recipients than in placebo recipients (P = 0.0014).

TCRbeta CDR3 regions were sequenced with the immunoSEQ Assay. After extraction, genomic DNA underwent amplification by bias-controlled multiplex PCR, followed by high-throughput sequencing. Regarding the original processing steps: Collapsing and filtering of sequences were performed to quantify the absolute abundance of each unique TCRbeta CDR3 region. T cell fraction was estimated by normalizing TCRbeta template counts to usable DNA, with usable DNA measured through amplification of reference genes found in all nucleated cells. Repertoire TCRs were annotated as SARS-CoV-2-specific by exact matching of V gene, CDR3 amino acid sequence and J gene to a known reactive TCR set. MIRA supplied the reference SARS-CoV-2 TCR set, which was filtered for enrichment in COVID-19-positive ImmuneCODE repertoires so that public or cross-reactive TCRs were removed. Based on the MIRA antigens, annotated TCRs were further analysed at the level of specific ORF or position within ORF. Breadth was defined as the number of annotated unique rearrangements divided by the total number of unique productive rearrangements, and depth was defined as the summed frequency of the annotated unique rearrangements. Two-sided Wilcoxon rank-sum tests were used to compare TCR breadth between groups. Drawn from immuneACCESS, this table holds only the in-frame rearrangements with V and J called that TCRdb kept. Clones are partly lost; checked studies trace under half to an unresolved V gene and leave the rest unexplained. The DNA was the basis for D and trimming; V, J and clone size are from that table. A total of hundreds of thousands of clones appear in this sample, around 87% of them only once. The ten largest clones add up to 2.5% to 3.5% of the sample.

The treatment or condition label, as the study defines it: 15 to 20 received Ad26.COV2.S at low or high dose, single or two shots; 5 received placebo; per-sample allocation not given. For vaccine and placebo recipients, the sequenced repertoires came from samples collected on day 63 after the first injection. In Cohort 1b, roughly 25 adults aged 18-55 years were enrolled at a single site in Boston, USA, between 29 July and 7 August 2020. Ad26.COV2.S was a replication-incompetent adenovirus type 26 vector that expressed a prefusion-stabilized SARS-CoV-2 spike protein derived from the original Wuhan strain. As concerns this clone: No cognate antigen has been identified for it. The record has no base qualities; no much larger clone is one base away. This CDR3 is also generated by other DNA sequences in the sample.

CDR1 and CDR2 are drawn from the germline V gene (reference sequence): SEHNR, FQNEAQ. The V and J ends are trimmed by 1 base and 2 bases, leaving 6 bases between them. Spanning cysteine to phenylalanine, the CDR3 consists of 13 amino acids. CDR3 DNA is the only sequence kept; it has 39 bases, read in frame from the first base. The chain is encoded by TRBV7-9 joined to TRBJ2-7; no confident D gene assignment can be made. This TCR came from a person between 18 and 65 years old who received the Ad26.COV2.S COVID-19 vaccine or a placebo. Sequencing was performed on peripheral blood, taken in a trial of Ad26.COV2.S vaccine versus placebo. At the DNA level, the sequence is TGTGCCAGCAGCTTAGAGGGTCCCTACGAGCAGTACTTC. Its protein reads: CASSLEGPYEQYF.